Sequencing of this TCR beta chain was carried out in a study of tumor-infiltrating lymphocytes in primary liver carcinoma. On the study more broadly: The study reported T1-T3 N0M0 tumors spanning 4.2 to 10 cm. Study-level points and caveats: Tumor region pairs showed greater overlap than either tumor-adjacent or tumor-blood pairs did.

The source material, about 18-33 mg of unsorted bulk tissue, was used to co-extract RNA and DNA. As to this clonotype: Its target is unknown. The junction differs from germline at one of its ends, possibly a read error.

Total RNA amounting to around 540 ng was the source from which TCR beta cDNA was made with a constant-region primer. Construction of TCR beta libraries relied on three successive nested multiplex PCR rounds employing slightly modified ARM-PCR. The first two PCR rounds used TRBV1-TRBV30 primers with a Cbeta primer, roughly 10 cycles each. TCRdb processed the multiplex PCR reads anew with MiXCR; each CDR3 protein has one entry. The sample lists 90,000 to 150,000 distinct CDR3 sequences, approximately 71% seen once, with more than 7% in the top ten. CDR3 length: 16 residues. CDR1 is MGHRA and CDR2 is YSYEKL in the germline V gene.

This receptor was taken from an older woman with primary liver carcinoma and hepatitis B virus infection. The sample comprised tumor-adjacent normal liver tissue. V is TRBV4-1 and J is TRBJ2-6; D might be TRBD1 (5 bases). The CDR3 loop reads CARSQEVTSGAIVLTF. In DNA form, the CDR3 reads TGCGCCAGGAGCCAAGAAGTTACCTCTGGGGCCATCGTCCTGACTTTC.